The 2 T cell receptor beta chains presented below share a single source sample, sequenced in a study of T cell responses to AZD1222 COVID-19 vaccine. Repertoires were generated with immunoSEQ multiplex PCR, while TCRdb's copy carries only in-frame clones and drops some. In the table there are about 73,000 clones, 80% of which are singletons. This sample comprised peripheral blood, obtained 28 days after the second AZD1222 dose. Receptors originate from an adult who received the AZD1222 COVID-19 vaccine.

The chain uses TRBV27 and TRBJ2-7; 11 positions match TRBD1. There are 14 residues in the CDR3. The V segment lost 1 base and the J segment 5 bases; nucleotides outside the gene matches: 1. Per germline, CDR1 MNHEY and CDR2 SMNVEV (reference sequence). DNA for the CDR3: TGTGCCAGCAGTTTATTGGGACAGGGGGACGAGCAGTACTTC. Translation gives CASSLLGQGDEQYF.

The V gene is TRBV7-8, the J gene TRBJ1-1; 10 positions match TRBD1. J was trimmed by 4 bases and V by 4 bases; bases with no gene match: 6. The germline V gene encodes CDR1 SGHVS and CDR2 FQNEAQ. The CDR3 contains 15 residues. The CDR3 coding sequence is TGTGCCAGCAGCTCCGACAGGGGGCGAGCCACTGAAGCTTTCTTT. Translating gives CASSSDRGRATEAFF.